This T cell receptor (beta chain) was sequenced for a study of T-cell memory formation after mild COVID-19. Overall study context: Largely donor-specific sequence clusters came from a couple of donors. Broader study findings: Clones that contracted clustered mainly in CM and EM if CD4+ and in EMRA if CD8+. CD4/CD8 balance held among clones contracting day 15 to 85, and later expanders leaned CD4+.

A few counts support this clonotype. The target antigen is unknown. Germline V gene sequence: CDR1 DFQATT, CDR2 SNEGSKA (reference sequence). The CDR3 has 11 amino acids. The germline V and J ends were trimmed by 4 bases and 7 bases, with 10 bases remaining between them. MiXCR was run by TCRdb on the 5' RACE reads, yielding one entry per CDR3 protein. This sample carries fewer than 250,000 distinct CDR3 sequences, about 27% of them seen once, and the ten largest clones take roughly 11%. The chain uses TRBV20-1 and TRBJ1-1; TRBD1 might be the D (5 bases). This clonotype was obtained from an adult woman who had mild COVID-19 (a few samples of this study predate the infection). Cell type and time point are not known. Sample: PBMCs or a T cell subset sorted from them (not recorded which). The CDR3 region is CSAIGTVEAFF. CDR3 DNA sequence: TGCAGTGCTATAGGGACGGTTGAAGCTTTCTTT.